These T cell receptor beta chains were read from a single sample in a study of T-cell memory formation after mild COVID-19. TCRdb called the 5' RACE reads again in MiXCR, with one record for every CDR3 protein. The sample lists fewer than 250,000 distinct CDR3 sequences; 15% were seen once. Sequencing was performed on PBMCs or a T cell subset sorted from them (not recorded which). These receptor sequences come from an adult woman who had mild COVID-19 (a few samples of this study predate the infection). Cell type and time point are not known. Both conserved end residues are part of each CDR3. The D gene is left open where the match is weak. Size is omitted from some rows. Given values are once, few, many or a class for expanded clones.

d_call,clone_size,j_call,v_call,cdr3_aa,cdr3_nt
-,many,TRBJ2-3,TRBV6-1,CASRTGGKTDTQYF,TGTGCCAGCAGGACAGGAGGAAAGACAGATACGCAGTATTTT
TRBD1,-,TRBJ1-1,TRBV10-3,CAISGTGAGVSFF,TGTGCCATCAGTGGGACAGGGGCTGGGGTATCTTTCTTT
-,-,TRBJ2-2,TRBV6-2/TRBV6-3,CASSANTGELFF,TGTGCCAGCAGTGCGAACACCGGGGAGCTGTTTTTT
-,-,TRBJ2-7,TRBV6-5,CASSYSARRSTEQYF,TGTGCCAGCAGTTACTCTGCCAGGAGGTCAACCGAGCAGTACTTC
TRBD1,-,TRBJ2-1,TRBV7-6,CASSRPGTARNEQFF,TGTGCCAGCAGCCGCCCCGGGACAGCGCGTAATGAGCAGTTCTTC
-,-,TRBJ1-4,TRBV5-1,CASSYSGGYEKLFF,TGCGCCAGCAGCTACAGCGGGGGATATGAAAAACTGTTTTTT
TRBD2,many,TRBJ2-5,TRBV27,CASSPAGGPRETQYF,TGTGCCAGCAGTCCGGCGGGGGGGCCTCGAGAGACCCAGTACTTC
TRBD1,many,TRBJ2-3,TRBV12-3/TRBV12-4,CASSPRGDTQYF,TGTGCCAGCAGCCCCAGGGGGGATACGCAGTATTTT
-,many,TRBJ2-6,TRBV20-1,CSASRGGSSGANVLTF,TGCAGTGCTAGCAGGGGCGGCTCCTCTGGGGCCAACGTCCTGACTTTC
-,-,TRBJ1-4,TRBV2,CASGPKTGTGEKLFF,TGTGCCAGCGGTCCCAAAACAGGGACGGGTGAAAAACTGTTTTTT
-,-,TRBJ2-1,TRBV7-9,CASSLVGPVNEQFF,TGTGCCAGCAGCTTAGTGGGACCAGTCAATGAGCAGTTCTTC
-,-,TRBJ1-2,TRBV24-1,CATSDFRDGKYGYTF,TGTGCCACCAGTGATTTTCGGGACGGAAAATATGGCTACACCTTC
TRBD2,once,TRBJ2-2,TRBV11-1,CASRLAGGVGELFF,TGTGCCAGCAGACTAGCGGGGGGCGTCGGGGAGCTGTTTTTT
-,few,TRBJ2-1,TRBV27,CASSLAGAGSYNEQFF,TGTGCCAGCAGTTTAGCGGGGGCTGGGTCCTACAATGAGCAGTTCTTC
-,few,TRBJ1-2,TRBV6-2/TRBV6-3,CASSYRSGRNTF,TGTGCCAGCAGTTACCGGTCGGGACGAAACACCTTC
-,few,TRBJ1-4,TRBV7-9,CASSLAGSSEKLFF,TGTGCCAGCAGCTTAGCCGGGAGTAGTGAAAAACTGTTTTTT
TRBD1,few,TRBJ2-7,TRBV6-5,CASSRQGWEQYF,TGTGCCAGCAGCAGACAGGGGTGGGAGCAGTACTTC
-,-,TRBJ2-6,TRBV5-1,CASSLAGISSGANVLTF,TGCGCCAGCAGCTTGGCTGGCATCAGTTCTGGGGCCAACGTCCTGACTTTC
-,-,TRBJ2-1,TRBV11-2,CASSLQGAGHNEQFF,TGTGCCAGCAGCTTACAAGGGGCCGGGCACAATGAGCAGTTCTTC
TRBD2,few,TRBJ2-7,TRBV6-4,CASSDGAGANYEQYF,TGTGCCAGCAGTGACGGAGCGGGAGCTAATTACGAGCAGTACTTC
-,-,TRBJ2-7,TRBV12-3/TRBV12-4,CASREGGVRYEQYF,TGTGCCAGCAGAGAAGGGGGGGTAAGATACGAGCAGTACTTC
-,-,TRBJ2-1,TRBV27,CASSGQSVRKQFF,TGTGCCAGCAGCGGGCAATCAGTACGAAAGCAGTTCTTC
-,-,TRBJ2-3,TRBV24-1,CATSDASLTPRRTDTQYF,TGTGCCACCAGTGATGCCTCCTTGACCCCCCGCCGCACAGATACGCAGTATTTT
-,-,TRBJ1-5,TRBV10-3,CAISSRGAGQPQHF,TGTGCCATCAGTAGCAGAGGGGCAGGGCAGCCCCAGCATTTT
-,-,TRBJ1-1,TRBV5-1,CASSLVARENTEAFF,TGCGCCAGCAGCTTGGTAGCCAGGGAGAACACTGAAGCTTTCTTT
TRBD1,few,TRBJ2-7,TRBV4-2,CASSQTGTGRHEQYF,TGTGCCAGCAGCCAAACCGGGACAGGGCGACACGAGCAGTACTTC
TRBD1,few,TRBJ2-7,TRBV7-8,CASSPRTGEYEQYF,TGTGCCAGCAGCCCACGGACAGGGGAATACGAGCAGTACTTC
TRBD1,few,TRBJ1-4,TRBV6-1,CASSEGTGATNEKLFF,TGTGCCAGCAGTGAGGGGACAGGGGCAACTAATGAAAAACTGTTTTTT
TRBD1,-,TRBJ1-2,TRBV29-1,CSVLPDRVFGYGYTF,TGCAGCGTTCTACCAGACAGGGTGTTCGGCTATGGCTACACCTTC
-,once,TRBJ1-5,TRBV6-1,CASSDGIPQPQHF,TGTGCCAGCAGTGACGGGATTCCTCAGCCCCAGCATTTT
-,-,TRBJ1-2,TRBV12-3/TRBV12-4,CASSPTRTQLVYGYTF,TGTGCCAGCAGCCCGACAAGAACTCAGCTCGTCTATGGCTACACCTTC
TRBD2,few,TRBJ2-1,TRBV10-3,CAISESTSGYNEQFF,TGTGCCATCAGTGAGTCGACTAGCGGCTACAATGAGCAGTTCTTC
-,-,TRBJ2-3,TRBV7-9,CASSLNADTQYF,TGTGCCAGCAGCTTAAATGCAGATACGCAGTATTTT
-,-,TRBJ1-2,TRBV15,CATSREAQTNYGYTF,TGTGCCACCAGCAGAGAAGCGCAGACTAACTATGGCTACACCTTC
TRBD1,-,TRBJ1-6,TRBV10-3,CAITGTALGNSLLHF,TGTGCCATCACCGGGACAGCGTTAGGAAATTCACTCCTCCACTTT
-,-,TRBJ2-3,TRBV29-1,CSVDTPQGADTQYF,TGCAGCGTTGACACGCCCCAAGGGGCAGATACGCAGTATTTT
-,few,TRBJ1-1,TRBV18,CASHHIPDNTEAFF,TGTGCCAGCCACCATATCCCGGATAACACTGAAGCTTTCTTT
-,many,TRBJ2-7,TRBV7-9,CASSLDWGEQYF,TGTGCCAGCAGCTTAGATTGGGGCGAGCAGTACTTC
TRBD2,few,TRBJ2-5,TRBV29-1,CSVAPTSGETQYF,TGCAGCGTTGCCCCGACTAGCGGGGAGACCCAGTACTTC
-,-,TRBJ1-2,TRBV29-1,CSVDMDGYTF,TGCAGCGTTGATATGGATGGCTACACCTTC
-,-,TRBJ2-1,TRBV27,CASSDRVRSKNEQFF,TGTGCCAGCAGCGATCGTGTTCGGTCTAAGAATGAGCAGTTCTTC
TRBD2,few,TRBJ2-1,TRBV7-9,CASSLGGSTDPQFF,TGTGCCAGCAGCTTAGGCGGGAGTACCGATCCCCAGTTCTTC
-,-,TRBJ1-5,TRBV12-3/TRBV12-4,CASSFRQVYSNQPQHF,TGTGCCAGCAGTTTCCGACAGGTGTATAGCAATCAGCCCCAGCATTTT
-,-,TRBJ2-5,TRBV6-2/TRBV6-3,CASSYGQRDDSETQYF,TGTGCCAGCAGTTACGGACAACGGGACGACTCAGAGACCCAGTACTTC
-,few,TRBJ2-2,TRBV7-6,CASSLGRTGTGELFF,TGTGCCAGCAGCTTGGGGAGAACAGGCACCGGGGAGCTGTTTTTT
TRBD1,-,TRBJ1-2,TRBV6-5,CASSYSTGGGYGYTF,TGTGCCAGCAGTTACTCGACAGGGGGCGGATATGGCTACACCTTC
-,-,TRBJ2-1,TRBV11-2,CASSPGVGRTNEQFF,TGTGCCAGCAGCCCAGGAGTCGGTCGGACCAATGAGCAGTTCTTC
-,-,TRBJ2-7,TRBV29-1,CSVPWWGRIDEQYF,TGCAGCGTTCCCTGGTGGGGCAGGATTGACGAGCAGTACTTC
-,-,TRBJ1-2,TRBV19,CASSRSMYGYTF,TGTGCCAGTAGTAGGAGTATGTATGGCTACACCTTC
TRBD1,-,TRBJ2-3,TRBV29-1,CSALSGTGEGDTQYF,TGCAGCGCCCTCTCCGGGACAGGGGAGGGAGATACGCAGTATTTT
-,-,TRBJ1-2,TRBV12-3/TRBV12-4,CASYGYRAEGYTF,TGTGCCAGCTATGGGTACAGGGCGGAAGGCTACACCTTC
-,-,TRBJ1-1,TRBV5-1,CASSHTRNTEAFF,TGCGCCAGCAGCCACACAAGGAACACTGAAGCTTTCTTT
-,-,TRBJ1-2,TRBV27,CASARDADYGYTF,TGTGCCAGCGCCAGGGATGCGGACTATGGCTACACCTTC